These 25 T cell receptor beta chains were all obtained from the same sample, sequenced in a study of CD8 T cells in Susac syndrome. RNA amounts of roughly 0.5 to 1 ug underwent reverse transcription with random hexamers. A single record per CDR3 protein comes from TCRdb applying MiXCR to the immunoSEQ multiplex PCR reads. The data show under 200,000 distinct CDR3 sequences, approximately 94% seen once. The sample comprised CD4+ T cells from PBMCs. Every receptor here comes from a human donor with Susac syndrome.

CDR3 sequence reads: CASSPQLDGYTF. The CDR3 coding sequence is TGTGCCAGCTCACCACAGTTGGATGGCTACACCTTC. V gene TRBV18 combines with J gene TRBJ1-2; D is unclear. Germline V lookup: CDR1 KGHSH, CDR2 LQKENI. Trimming removed 1 base at V and 6 bases at J, with 6 bases between. This CDR3 is 12 amino acids long.

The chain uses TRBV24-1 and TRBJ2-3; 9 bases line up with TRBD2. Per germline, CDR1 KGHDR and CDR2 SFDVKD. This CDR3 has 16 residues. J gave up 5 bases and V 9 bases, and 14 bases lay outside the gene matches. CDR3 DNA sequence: TGTGCCACCGGCTCATCTTTAGCGGGGGAGTTAGATACGCAGTATTTT. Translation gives CATGSSLAGELDTQYF.

CDR3 sequence (DNA): TGTGCCTGGAGTGTAGACTTGAACACTGAAGCTTTCTTT. Its translation is CAWSVDLNTEAFF. The chain couples TRBV30 to TRBJ1-1; D gene ambiguous. This CDR3 spans 13 amino acids. Between the trimmed V and J ends, which lost 0 bases and 0 bases, there was a span of 5 bases. Germline V gene data show CDR1 as GTSNPN and CDR2 as SVGIG (reference sequence). Variable domain in full (rest from reference TRBV30 and TRBJ1-1): SQTIHQWPATLVQPVGSPLSLECTVEGTSNPNLYWYRQAAGRGLQLLFYSVGIGQISSEVPQNLSASRPQDRQFILSSKKLLLSDSGFYLCAWSVDLNTEAFFGQGTRLTVV.

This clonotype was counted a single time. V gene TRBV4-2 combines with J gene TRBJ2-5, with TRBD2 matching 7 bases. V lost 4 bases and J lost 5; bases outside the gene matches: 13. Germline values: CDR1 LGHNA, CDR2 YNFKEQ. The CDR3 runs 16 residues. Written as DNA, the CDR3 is TGTGCCAGCAGCCGAGCCTCGGGGGAGGGTGGGGAGACCCAGTACTTC. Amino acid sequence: CASSRASGEGGETQYF.

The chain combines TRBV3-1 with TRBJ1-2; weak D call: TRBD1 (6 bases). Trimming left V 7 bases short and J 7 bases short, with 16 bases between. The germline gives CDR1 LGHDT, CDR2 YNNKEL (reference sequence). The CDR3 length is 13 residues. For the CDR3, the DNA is TGTGCCAGCAACCTCAAGGGGGTGGGTGGCTACACCTTC. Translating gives CASNLKGVGGYTF.

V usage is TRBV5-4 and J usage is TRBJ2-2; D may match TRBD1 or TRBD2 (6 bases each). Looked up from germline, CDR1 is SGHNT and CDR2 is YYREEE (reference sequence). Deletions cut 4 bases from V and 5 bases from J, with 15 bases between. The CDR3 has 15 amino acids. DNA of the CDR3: TGTGCCAGCAGCCGTACCACAGGGACTACCGGGGAGCTGTTTTTT. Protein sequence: CASSRTTGTTGELFF.

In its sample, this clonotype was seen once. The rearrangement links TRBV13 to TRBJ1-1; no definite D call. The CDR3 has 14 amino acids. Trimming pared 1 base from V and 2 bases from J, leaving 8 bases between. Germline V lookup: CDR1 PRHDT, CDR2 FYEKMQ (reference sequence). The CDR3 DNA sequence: TGTGCCAGCAGCTTAGTGACCTCAAACACTGAAGCTTTCTTT. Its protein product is CASSLVTSNTEAFF.

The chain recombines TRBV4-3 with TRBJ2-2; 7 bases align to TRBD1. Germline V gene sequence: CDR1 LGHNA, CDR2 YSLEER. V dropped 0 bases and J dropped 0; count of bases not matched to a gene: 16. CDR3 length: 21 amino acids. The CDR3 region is CASSQEIGYRDSYANTGELFF. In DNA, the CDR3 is TGCGCCAGCAGCCAAGAGATAGGCTACCGGGACAGCTACGCGAACACCGGGGAGCTGTTTTTT.

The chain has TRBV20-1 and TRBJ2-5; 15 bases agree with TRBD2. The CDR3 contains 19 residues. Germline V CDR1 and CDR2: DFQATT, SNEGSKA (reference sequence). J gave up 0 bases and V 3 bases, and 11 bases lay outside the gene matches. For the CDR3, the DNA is TGCAGTGCTAGCACTCTCGGGACTAGCGGGGGGAGGAACCAAGAGACCCAGTACTTC. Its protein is CSASTLGTSGGRNQETQYF.

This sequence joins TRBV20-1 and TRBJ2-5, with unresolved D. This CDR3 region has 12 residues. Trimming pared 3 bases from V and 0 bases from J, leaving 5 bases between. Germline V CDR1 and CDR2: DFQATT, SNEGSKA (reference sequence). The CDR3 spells CSASFYQETQYF. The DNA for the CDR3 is TGCAGTGCTAGCTTCTACCAAGAGACCCAGTACTTC.

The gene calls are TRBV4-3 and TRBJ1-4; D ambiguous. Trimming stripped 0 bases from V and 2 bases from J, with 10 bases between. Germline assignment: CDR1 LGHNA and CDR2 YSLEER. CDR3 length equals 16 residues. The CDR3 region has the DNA TGCGCCAGCAGCCAAGAGAGCCGACGGACTAATGAAAAACTGTTTTTT. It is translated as CASSQESRRTNEKLFF.

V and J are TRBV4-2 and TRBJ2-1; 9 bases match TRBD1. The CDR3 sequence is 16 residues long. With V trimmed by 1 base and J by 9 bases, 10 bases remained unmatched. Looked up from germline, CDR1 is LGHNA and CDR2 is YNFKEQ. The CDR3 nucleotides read TGTGCCAGCAGCCAAGCCAAACAGGGGGCCGGTGGTGAGCAGTTCTTC. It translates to CASSQAKQGAGGEQFF.

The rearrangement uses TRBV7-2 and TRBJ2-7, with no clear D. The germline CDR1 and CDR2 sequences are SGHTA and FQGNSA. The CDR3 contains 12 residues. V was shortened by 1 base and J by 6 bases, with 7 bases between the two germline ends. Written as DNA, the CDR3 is TGTGCCAGCAGCTTAGGGGCAGTCGAGCAGTACTTC. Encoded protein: CASSLGAVEQYF.

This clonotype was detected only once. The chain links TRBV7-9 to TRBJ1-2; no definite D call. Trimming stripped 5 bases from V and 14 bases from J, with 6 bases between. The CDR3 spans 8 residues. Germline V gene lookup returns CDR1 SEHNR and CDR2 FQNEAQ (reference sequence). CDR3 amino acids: CASSPETF. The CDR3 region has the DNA TGTGCCAGCAGCCCCGAGACCTTC.

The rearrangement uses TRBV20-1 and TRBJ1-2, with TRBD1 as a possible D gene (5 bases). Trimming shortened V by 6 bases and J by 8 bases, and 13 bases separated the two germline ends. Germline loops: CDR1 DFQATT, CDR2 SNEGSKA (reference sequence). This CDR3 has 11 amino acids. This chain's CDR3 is CSAVTVRGYTF. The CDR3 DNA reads TGCAGTGCCGTGACAGTGAGGGGCTACACCTTC.

The CDR3 region has the DNA TGTGCCAGCAGCCAAGATGCCAAATTAAGGAGCACAGATACGCAGTATTTT. Amino acids: CASSQDAKLRSTDTQYF. The chain joins TRBV14 to TRBJ2-3; D not certain. The CDR3 totals 17 residues. Deletions cut 0 bases from V and 0 bases from J, with 13 bases between. Germline loops: CDR1 SGHDN, CDR2 FVKESK.

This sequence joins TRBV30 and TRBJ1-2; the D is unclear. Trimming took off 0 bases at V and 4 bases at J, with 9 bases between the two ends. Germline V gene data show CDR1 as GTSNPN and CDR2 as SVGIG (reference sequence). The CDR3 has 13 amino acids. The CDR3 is CAWSVEAVYGYTF. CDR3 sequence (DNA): TGTGCCTGGAGTGTAGAGGCAGTCTATGGCTACACCTTC.

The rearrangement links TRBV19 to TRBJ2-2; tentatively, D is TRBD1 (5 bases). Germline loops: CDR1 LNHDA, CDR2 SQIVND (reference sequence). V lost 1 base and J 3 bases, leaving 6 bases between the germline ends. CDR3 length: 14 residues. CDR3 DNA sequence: TGTGCCAGTAGTATAGGACAGTACACCGGGGAGCTGTTTTTT. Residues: CASSIGQYTGELFF.

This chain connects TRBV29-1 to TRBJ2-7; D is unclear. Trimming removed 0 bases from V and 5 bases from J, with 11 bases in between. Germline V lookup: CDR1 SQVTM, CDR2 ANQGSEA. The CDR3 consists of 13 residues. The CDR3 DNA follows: TGCAGCGTTGAAGAGAATAGAGCAAACGAGCAGTACTTC. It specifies CSVEENRANEQYF.

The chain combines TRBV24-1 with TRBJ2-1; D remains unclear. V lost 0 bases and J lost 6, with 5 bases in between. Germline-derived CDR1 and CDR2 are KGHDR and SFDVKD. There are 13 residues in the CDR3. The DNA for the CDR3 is TGTGCCACCAGTGATTTGTATGGCAATGAGCAGTTCTTC. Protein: CATSDLYGNEQFF.

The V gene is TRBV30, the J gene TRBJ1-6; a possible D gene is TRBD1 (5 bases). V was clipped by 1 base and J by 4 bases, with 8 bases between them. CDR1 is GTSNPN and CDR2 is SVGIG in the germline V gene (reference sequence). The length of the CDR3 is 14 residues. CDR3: CAWSEGSYNSPLHF. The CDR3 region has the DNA TGTGCCTGGAGTGAGGGGAGTTATAATTCACCCCTCCACTTT. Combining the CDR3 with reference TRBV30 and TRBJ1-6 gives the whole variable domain SQTIHQWPATLVQPVGSPLSLECTVEGTSNPNLYWYRQAAGRGLQLLFYSVGIGQISSEVPQNLSASRPQDRQFILSSKKLLLSDSGFYLCAWSEGSYNSPLHFGNGTRLTVT.

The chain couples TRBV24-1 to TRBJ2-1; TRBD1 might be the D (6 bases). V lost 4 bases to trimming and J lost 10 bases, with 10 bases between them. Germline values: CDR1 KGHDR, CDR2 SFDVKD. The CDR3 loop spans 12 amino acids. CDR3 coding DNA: TGTGCCACCAGTGACCCTGACAGGGAGCAGTTCTTC. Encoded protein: CATSDPDREQFF.

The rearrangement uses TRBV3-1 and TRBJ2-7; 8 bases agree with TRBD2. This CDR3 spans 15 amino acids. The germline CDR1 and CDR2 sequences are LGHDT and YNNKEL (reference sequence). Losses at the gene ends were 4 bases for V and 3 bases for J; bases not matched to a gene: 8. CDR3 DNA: TGTGCCAGCAGCCTAAAGGGTAGCGGGGACTACGAGCAGTACTTC. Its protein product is CASSLKGSGDYEQYF.

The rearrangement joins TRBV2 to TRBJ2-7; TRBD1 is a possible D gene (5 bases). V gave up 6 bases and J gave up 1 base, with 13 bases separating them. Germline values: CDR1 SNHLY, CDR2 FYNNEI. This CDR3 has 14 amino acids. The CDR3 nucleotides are TGTGCCAGCAGGCAGGGTGGAAAGTCCTACGAGCAGTACTTC. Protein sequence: CASRQGGKSYEQYF.

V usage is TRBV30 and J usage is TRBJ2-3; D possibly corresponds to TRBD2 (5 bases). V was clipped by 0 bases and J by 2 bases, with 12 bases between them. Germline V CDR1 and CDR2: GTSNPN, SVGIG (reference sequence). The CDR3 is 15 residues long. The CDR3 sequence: CAWSVGLAHTDTQYF. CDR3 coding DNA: TGTGCCTGGAGTGTAGGATTAGCGCACACAGATACGCAGTATTTT.